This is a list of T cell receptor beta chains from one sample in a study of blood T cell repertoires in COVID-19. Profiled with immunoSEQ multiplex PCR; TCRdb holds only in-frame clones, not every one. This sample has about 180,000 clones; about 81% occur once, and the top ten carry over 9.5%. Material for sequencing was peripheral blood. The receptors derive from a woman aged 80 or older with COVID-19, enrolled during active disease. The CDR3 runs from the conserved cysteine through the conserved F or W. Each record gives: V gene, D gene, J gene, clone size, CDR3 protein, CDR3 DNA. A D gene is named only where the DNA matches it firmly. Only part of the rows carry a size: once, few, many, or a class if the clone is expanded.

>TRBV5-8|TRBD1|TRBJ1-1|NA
CASSLDRGRTEAFF
TGTGCCAGCAGCTTGGACAGGGGCAGGACTGAAGCTTTCTTT
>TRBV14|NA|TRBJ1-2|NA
CASSPSLGANYGYTF
TGTGCCAGCAGCCCGTCGCTAGGGGCTAACTATGGCTACACCTTC
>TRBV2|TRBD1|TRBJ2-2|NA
CASGGQGAMNGGELFF
TGTGCCAGTGGGGGACAGGGGGCGATGAATGGCGGGGAGCTGTTTTTT
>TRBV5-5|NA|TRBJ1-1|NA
CASRSTGKIVNTEAFF
TGTGCCAGCAGAAGTACAGGGAAAATCGTGAACACTGAAGCTTTCTTT
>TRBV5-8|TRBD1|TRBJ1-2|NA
CASSPMDRDGYTF
TGTGCCAGCAGCCCAATGGACAGGGACGGCTACACCTTC
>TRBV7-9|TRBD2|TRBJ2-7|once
CASSFLAGDYEQYF
TGTGCCAGCAGCTTCCTAGCGGGGGACTACGAGCAGTACTTC
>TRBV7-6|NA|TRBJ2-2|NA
CASSLPGGLSGELFF
TGTGCCAGCAGCCTCCCAGGGGGGCTGAGCGGGGAGCTGTTTTTT
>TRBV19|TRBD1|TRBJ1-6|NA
CASSNRDSNNSPLHF
TGTGCCAGTAGTAACCGGGACAGCAATAATTCACCCCTCCACTTT
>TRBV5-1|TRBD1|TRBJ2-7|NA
CASSLDRGLYEQYF
TGCGCCAGCAGCTTAGACAGGGGGCTCTACGAGCAGTACTTC
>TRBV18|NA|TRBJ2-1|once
CASSPETGYNEQFF
TGTGCCAGCTCACCAGAGACAGGATACAATGAGCAGTTCTTC
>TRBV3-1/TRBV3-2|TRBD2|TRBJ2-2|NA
CASSQDAPRGLAGGFTGELFF
TGTGCCAGCAGCCAAGATGCCCCCCGGGGACTAGCGGGGGGATTCACCGGGGAGCTGTTTTTT
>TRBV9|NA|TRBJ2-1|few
CASSVGRNNEQFF
TGTGCCAGCAGCGTAGGGAGAAACAATGAGCAGTTCTTC
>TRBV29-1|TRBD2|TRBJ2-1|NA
CSGTSGVHNEQFF
TGCAGCGGGACTAGCGGGGTCCACAATGAGCAGTTCTTC
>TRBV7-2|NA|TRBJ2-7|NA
CASSLAGINEQYF
TGTGCCAGCAGCTTGGCAGGTATCAACGAGCAGTACTTC
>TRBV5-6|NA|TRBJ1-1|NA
CASSLGAGAEAFF
TGTGCCAGCAGCTTGGGGGCAGGGGCTGAAGCTTTCTTT
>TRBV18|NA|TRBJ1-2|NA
CASSPSGDGYTF
TGTGCCAGCTCACCCTCCGGAGATGGCTACACCTTC
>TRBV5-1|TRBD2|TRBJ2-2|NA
CASKTSGGPGELFF
TGCGCCAGTAAGACTAGCGGGGGGCCCGGGGAGCTGTTTTTT
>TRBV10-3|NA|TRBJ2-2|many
CAISAAVNTGELFF
TGTGCCATCAGTGCAGCGGTGAACACCGGGGAGCTGTTTTTT
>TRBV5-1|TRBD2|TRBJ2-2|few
CASSFGGSDTGELFF
TGCGCCAGCAGCTTCGGCGGGAGTGACACCGGGGAGCTGTTTTTT
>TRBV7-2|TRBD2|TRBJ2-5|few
CASSPWGASGKETQYF
TGTGCCAGCAGCCCATGGGGGGCTAGCGGGAAAGAGACCCAGTACTTC
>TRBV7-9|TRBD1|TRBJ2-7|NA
CASSGTGFYEQYF
TGTGCCAGCAGCGGGACAGGATTCTACGAGCAGTACTTC
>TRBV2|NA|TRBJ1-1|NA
CASSEARTNTEAFF
TGTGCCAGCAGTGAAGCGAGAACCAACACTGAAGCTTTCTTT
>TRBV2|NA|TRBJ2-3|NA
CASSEQGRTDTQYF
TGTGCCAGCAGTGAACAGGGGAGAACAGATACGCAGTATTTT
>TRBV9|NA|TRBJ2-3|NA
CASSVAAGAVDTQYF
TGTGCCAGCAGCGTAGCGGCAGGGGCGGTAGATACGCAGTATTTT
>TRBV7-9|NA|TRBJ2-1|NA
CASSLWQLSNEQFF
TGTGCCAGCAGCTTATGGCAGTTGTCCAATGAGCAGTTCTTC
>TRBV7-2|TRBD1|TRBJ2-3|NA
CASSLKLGTGGDTQYF
TGTGCCAGCAGCTTAAAGTTAGGGACAGGGGGGGATACGCAGTATTTT
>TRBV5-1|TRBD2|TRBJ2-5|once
CASSRGERDSTQYF
TGCGCCAGCAGCCGCGGGGAGCGGGATTCGACCCAGTACTTC
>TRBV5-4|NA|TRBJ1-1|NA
CASSKIQGGDTEAFF
TGTGCCAGCAGCAAAATACAGGGAGGGGACACTGAAGCTTTCTTT
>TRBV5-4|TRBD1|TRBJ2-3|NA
CASSLRGYRGPRDTQYF
TGTGCCAGCAGCTTGAGGGGGTACAGGGGGCCCAGGGATACGCAGTATTTT
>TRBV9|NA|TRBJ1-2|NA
CASSLTAGTANYGYTF
TGTGCCAGCAGTCTAACCGCAGGGACTGCTAACTATGGCTACACCTTC
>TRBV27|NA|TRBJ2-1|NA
CASTGDHNEQFF
TGTGCCAGCACCGGAGACCACAATGAGCAGTTCTTC
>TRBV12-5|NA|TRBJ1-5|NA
CASGLAIASTAGDNQPQHF
TGTGCTAGTGGTTTGGCAATCGCCTCGACAGCGGGGGACAATCAGCCCCAGCATTTT
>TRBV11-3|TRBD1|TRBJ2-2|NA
CASSTGQGGELFF
TGTGCCAGCAGCACCGGACAGGGCGGGGAGCTGTTTTTT
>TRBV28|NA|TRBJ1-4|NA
CASSFDRLATNEKLFF
TGTGCCAGCAGTTTCGACAGGCTTGCAACTAATGAAAAACTGTTTTTT
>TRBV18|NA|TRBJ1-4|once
CASSTSNSGEKLFF
TGTGCCAGCTCCACGTCCAACAGCGGTGAAAAACTGTTTTTT
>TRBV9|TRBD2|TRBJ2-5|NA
CASSVEAGGGTQYF
TGTGCCAGCAGCGTAGAAGCGGGAGGCGGGACCCAGTACTTC
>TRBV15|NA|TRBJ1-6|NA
CATSRNQGNSPLHF
TGTGCCACCAGCAGGAACCAGGGGAATTCACCCCTCCACTTT
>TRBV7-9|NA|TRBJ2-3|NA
CASAQGSTDTQYF
TGTGCCAGCGCCCAGGGTAGCACAGATACGCAGTATTTT
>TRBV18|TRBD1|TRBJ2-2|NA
CASSPGTDWTTNTGELFF
TGTGCCAGCTCACCTGGGACAGACTGGACGACAAACACCGGGGAGCTGTTTTTT
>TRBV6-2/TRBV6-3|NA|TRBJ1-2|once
CASSYLGGSYGYTF
TGTGCCAGCAGTTACTTGGGGGGATCCTATGGCTACACCTTC
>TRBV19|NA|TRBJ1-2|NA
CASSIPSITNYGYTF
TGTGCCAGTAGTATCCCCAGTATAACTAACTATGGCTACACCTTC
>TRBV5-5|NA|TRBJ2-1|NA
CASSSPGGSYNEQFF
TGTGCCAGCAGCTCCCCCGGGGGCTCCTACAATGAGCAGTTCTTC
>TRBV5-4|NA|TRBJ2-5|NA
CASSLAGFGQETQYF
TGTGCCAGCAGCTTGGCCGGGTTTGGACAAGAGACCCAGTACTTC
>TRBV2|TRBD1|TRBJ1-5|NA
CASSEMGTGSQPQHF
TGTGCCAGCAGTGAAATGGGGACAGGGAGCCAGCCCCAGCATTTT
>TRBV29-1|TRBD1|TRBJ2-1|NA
CSVEGQASSYNEQFF
TGCAGCGTTGAGGGACAGGCCAGCTCCTACAATGAGCAGTTCTTC
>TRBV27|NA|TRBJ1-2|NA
CASSLTGFGYGYTF
TGTGCCAGCAGTTTAACAGGGTTCGGCTATGGCTACACCTTC
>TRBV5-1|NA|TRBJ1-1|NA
CASSPFTEAFF
TGCGCCAGCAGCCCCTTTACTGAAGCTTTCTTT
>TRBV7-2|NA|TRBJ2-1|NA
CASSPDRLLYNEQFF
TGTGCCAGCAGCCCCGACAGGTTACTCTACAATGAGCAGTTCTTC
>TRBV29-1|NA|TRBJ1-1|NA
CSVEDWGGEGSRNTEAFF
TGCAGCGTTGAAGATTGGGGGGGAGAAGGGAGCAGAAACACTGAAGCTTTCTTT
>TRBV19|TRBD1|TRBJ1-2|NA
CASEKRGRGTGVWGYTF
TGTGCCAGTGAGAAGAGAGGCCGGGGGACAGGGGTGTGGGGCTACACCTTC
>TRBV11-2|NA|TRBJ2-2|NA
CASPKGGLFGELFF
TGTGCCAGCCCAAAGGGGGGGCTTTTCGGGGAGCTGTTTTTT
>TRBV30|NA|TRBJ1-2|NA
CAWSVGLHGYTF
TGTGCCTGGAGTGTAGGACTACATGGCTACACCTTC
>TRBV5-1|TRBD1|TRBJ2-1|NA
CASSLAYGDRYNEQFF
TGCGCCAGCAGCTTGGCCTACGGGGACAGATACAATGAGCAGTTCTTC